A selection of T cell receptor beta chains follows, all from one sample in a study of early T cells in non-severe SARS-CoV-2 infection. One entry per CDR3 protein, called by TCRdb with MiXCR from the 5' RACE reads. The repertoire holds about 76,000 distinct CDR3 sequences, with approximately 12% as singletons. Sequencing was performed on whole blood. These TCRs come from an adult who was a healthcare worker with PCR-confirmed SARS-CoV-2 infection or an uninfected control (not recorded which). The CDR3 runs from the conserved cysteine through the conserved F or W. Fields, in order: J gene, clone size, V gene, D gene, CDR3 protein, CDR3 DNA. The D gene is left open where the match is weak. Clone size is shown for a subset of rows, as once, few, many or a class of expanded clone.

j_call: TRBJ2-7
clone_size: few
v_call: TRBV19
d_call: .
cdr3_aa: CASSTPWGRGSYEQYF
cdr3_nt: TGTGCCAGTAGCACCCCTTGGGGACGGGGCTCCTACGAGCAGTACTTC

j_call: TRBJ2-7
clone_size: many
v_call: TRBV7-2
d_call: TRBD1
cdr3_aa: CASSRSGTGGYEQYF
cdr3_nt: TGTGCCAGCAGTAGGTCCGGGACAGGGGGCTACGAGCAGTACTTC

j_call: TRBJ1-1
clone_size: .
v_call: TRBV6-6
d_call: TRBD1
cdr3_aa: CASSTQGAEAFF
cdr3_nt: TGTGCCAGCAGTACACAGGGGGCGGAAGCTTTCTTT

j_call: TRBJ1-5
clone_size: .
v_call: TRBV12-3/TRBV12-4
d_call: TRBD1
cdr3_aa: CASSSYRGGQPQHF
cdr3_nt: TGTGCCAGCAGCTCATACAGGGGGGGCCAGCCCCAGCATTTT

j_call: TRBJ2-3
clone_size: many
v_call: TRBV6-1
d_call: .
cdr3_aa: CASSERANPPITQYF
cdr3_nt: TGTGCCAGCAGTGAAAGGGCGAACCCCCCCATTACGCAGTATTTT

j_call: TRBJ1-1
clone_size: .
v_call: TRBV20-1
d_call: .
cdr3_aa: CSAPQGWTEAFF
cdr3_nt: TGCAGTGCTCCACAGGGATGGACTGAAGCTTTCTTT

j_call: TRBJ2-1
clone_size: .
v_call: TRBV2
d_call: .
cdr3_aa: CASNSQGGNEQFF
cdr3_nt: TGTGCCAGCAATAGCCAAGGCGGCAATGAGCAGTTCTTC

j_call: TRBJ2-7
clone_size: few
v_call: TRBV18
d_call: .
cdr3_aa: CASSPSAAQGEQYF
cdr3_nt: TGTGCCAGCTCACCCTCGGCAGCCCAGGGGGAGCAGTACTTC

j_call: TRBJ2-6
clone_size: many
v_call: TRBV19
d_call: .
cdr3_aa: CASIRWGQGANVLTF
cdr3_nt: TGTGCCAGTATCAGGTGGGGGCAAGGGGCCAACGTCCTGACTTTC

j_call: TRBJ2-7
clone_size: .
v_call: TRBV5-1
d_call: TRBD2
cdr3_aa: CASSSPLGGGSSYEQYF
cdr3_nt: TGCGCCAGCAGCTCCCCGTTAGGCGGGGGAAGCTCCTACGAGCAGTACTTC

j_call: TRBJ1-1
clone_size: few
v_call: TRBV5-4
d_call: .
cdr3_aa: CASSLPDLGEAFF
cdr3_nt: TGTGCCAGCAGCCTACCGGATCTGGGGGAAGCTTTCTTT

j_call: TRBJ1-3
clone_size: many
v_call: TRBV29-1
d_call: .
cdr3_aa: CSVVANSGNTIYF
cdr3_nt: TGCAGCGTTGTGGCAAACTCTGGAAACACCATATATTTT

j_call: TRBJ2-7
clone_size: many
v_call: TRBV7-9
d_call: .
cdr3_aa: CASSLIRGEQYF
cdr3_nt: TGTGCCAGCAGCTTAATCCGGGGCGAGCAGTACTTC

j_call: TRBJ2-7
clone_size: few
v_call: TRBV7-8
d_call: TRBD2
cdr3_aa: CASSPTGTSGSYEQYF
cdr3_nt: TGTGCCAGCAGCCCTACCGGGACTAGCGGGAGCTACGAGCAGTACTTC

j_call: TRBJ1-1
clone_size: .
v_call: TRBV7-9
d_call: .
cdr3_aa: CASSFPMANTEAFF
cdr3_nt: TGTGCCAGCAGCTTCCCCATGGCGAACACTGAAGCTTTCTTT

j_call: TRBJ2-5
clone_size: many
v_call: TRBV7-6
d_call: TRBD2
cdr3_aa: CASSIELAGGWETQYF
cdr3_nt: TGTGCCAGCAGCATCGAACTAGCGGGAGGTTGGGAGACCCAGTACTTC

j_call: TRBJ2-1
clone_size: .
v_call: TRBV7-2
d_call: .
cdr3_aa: CASSLGAATTYNEQFF
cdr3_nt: TGTGCCAGCAGCTTAGGGGCTGCTACTACTTACAATGAGCAGTTCTTC

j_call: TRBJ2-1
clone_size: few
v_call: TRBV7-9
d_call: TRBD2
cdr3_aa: CASTSLAGGPSNEQFF
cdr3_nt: TGTGCCAGCACCTCACTAGCGGGAGGGCCGTCCAATGAGCAGTTCTTC

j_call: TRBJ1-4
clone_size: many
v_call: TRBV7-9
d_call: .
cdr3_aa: CASSLAATGEKLFF
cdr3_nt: TGTGCCAGCAGCTTAGCAGCTACAGGTGAAAAACTGTTTTTT

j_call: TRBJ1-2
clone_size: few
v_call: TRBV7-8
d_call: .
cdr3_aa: CASTLTANYGYTF
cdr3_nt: TGTGCCAGCACCCTGACGGCTAACTATGGCTACACCTTC

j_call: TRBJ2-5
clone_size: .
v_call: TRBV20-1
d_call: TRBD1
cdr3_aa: CCARSGQGAGETQYF
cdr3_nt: TGCTGTGCTAGATCTGGACAGGGGGCTGGTGAGACCCAGTACTTC

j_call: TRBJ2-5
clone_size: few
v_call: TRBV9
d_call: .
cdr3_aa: CASGNRDQETQYF
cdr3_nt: TGTGCCAGCGGCAACAGGGATCAAGAGACCCAGTACTTC

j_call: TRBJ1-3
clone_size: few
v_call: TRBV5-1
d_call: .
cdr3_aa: CASSLDGQLHSGNTIYF
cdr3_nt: TGCGCCAGCAGCTTGGACGGACAGCTTCACTCTGGAAACACCATATATTTT

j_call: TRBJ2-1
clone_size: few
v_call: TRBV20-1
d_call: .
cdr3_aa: CSAPPNNEQFF
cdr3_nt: TGCAGTGCCCCTCCGAACAATGAGCAGTTCTTC

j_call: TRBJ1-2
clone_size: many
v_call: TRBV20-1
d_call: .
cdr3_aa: CSARHANGYGYTF
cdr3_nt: TGCAGTGCTCGACACGCCAATGGCTATGGCTACACCTTC

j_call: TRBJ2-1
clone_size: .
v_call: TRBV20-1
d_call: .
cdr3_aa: CSVQAYNEQFF
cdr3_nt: TGCAGTGTTCAGGCATACAATGAGCAGTTCTTC

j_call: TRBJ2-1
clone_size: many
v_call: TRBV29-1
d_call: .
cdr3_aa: CSVLGSGMNEQFF
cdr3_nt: TGCAGCGTTCTGGGTAGTGGGATGAATGAGCAGTTCTTC

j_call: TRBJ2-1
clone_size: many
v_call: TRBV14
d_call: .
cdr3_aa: CASSTVLSYNEQFF
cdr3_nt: TGTGCCAGCAGTACAGTCCTGTCCTACAATGAGCAGTTCTTC